These 21 T cell receptor beta chains were sequenced from one sample in a study of cytomegalovirus exposure and HLA in healthy donors. With 60 Vbeta and 13 Jbeta primers, the PCR was carried out. Here immunoSEQ multiplex PCR was the method, and the copy in TCRdb shows in-frame clones only, minus some. This sample yields 200,000 or so clones, of which roughly 83% are seen a single time; approximately 1.5% belongs to the top ten. The sequenced sample consisted of PBMCs. The receptors derive from a girl aged 10 to 17 in good health and CMV-seronegative.

The chain combines TRBV15 with TRBJ2-3; TRBD2 matches 9 bases. The trim removed 4 bases at V and 0 bases at J, leaving 5 bases unmatched. The CDR3 runs to 16 residues. The germline V gene has CDR1 LNHNV and CDR2 YYDKDF (reference sequence). The CDR3 protein is CATSTSGASSTDTQYF. DNA of the CDR3: TGTGCCACCAGCACTAGCGGGGCGTCTAGCACAGATACGCAGTATTTT.

J is TRBJ2-7 and V is TRBV5-4; TRBD1 matches at 8 bases. Looked up from germline, CDR1 is SGHNT and CDR2 is YYREEE (reference sequence). Trimming removed 0 bases from V and 4 bases from J; junction bases left unmatched: 3. This CDR3 contains 14 residues. CDR3 sequence (DNA): TGTGCCAGCAGCTTGGGGACAGGGCGATACGAGCAGTACTTC. This translates into CASSLGTGRYEQYF.

The V call is TRBV18, the J call TRBJ2-6, with TRBD1 as a possible D gene (6 bases). V lost 3 bases and J 2 bases, leaving 8 bases between the germline ends. The CDR3 is 15 residues long. CDR1 is KGHSH and CDR2 is LQKENI in the germline V gene. Here the CDR3 reads CASSPQGTGANVLTF. The DNA of the CDR3 is TGTGCCAGCTCACCTCAGGGGACTGGGGCCAACGTCCTGACTTTC.

This clone was observed a handful of times. The rearrangement uses TRBV6-5 and TRBJ1-2; 8 bases match TRBD1. Per germline, CDR1 MNHEY and CDR2 SVGAGI. Germline trimming cut 5 bases from V and 7 bases from J; bases unmatched to any gene: 9. This CDR3 comprises 14 residues. CDR3 DNA sequence: TGTGCCAGCAGTCTATCCAGACAGGGGCTTGGCTACACCTTC. It specifies CASSLSRQGLGYTF.

This chain connects TRBV11-3 to TRBJ2-6; TRBD1 agrees at 8 bases. This CDR3 spans 19 amino acids. Germline CDR1 is SGHNT and CDR2 is YENEEA. Trimming took 4 bases from V and 1 from J; bases not matched to a gene: 12. The DNA for the CDR3 is TGTGCCAGCAGCTACTACTCCGGGACAGGAAGATCTGGGGCCAACGTCCTGACTTTC. Amino acid sequence: CASSYYSGTGRSGANVLTF.

This clone was seen more than once but under ten times. The chain joins TRBV6-6 to TRBJ1-1, with D possibly TRBD1 on 6 matching bases. Germline CDR1 reads MNHNY; CDR2 reads SVGAGI (reference sequence). This CDR3 contains 16 residues. The V gene lost 5 bases and the J gene lost 2 bases, with 18 bases spanning the gap. This CDR3 reads CASSHRPDRPNTEAFF. The DNA of the CDR3 is TGTGCCAGCAGTCACCGGCCAGACAGGCCTAACACTGAAGCTTTCTTT.

The gene calls are TRBV28 and TRBJ1-2, with TRBD1 identical over 10 bases. From germline, CDR1 is MDHEN and CDR2 SYDVKM. The J segment lost 6 bases and the V segment lost 5 bases, leaving 12 bases of the junction unmatched. This CDR3 is 16 amino acids long. This chain's CDR3 is CASSQVGTGVIHGYTF. In DNA, the CDR3 is TGTGCCAGCAGTCAGGTGGGGACAGGGGTTATTCATGGCTACACCTTC.

This clone was recorded only once. The rearrangement uses TRBV27 and TRBJ2-5; 10 bases line up with TRBD2. Germline CDR1 is MNHEY and CDR2 is SMNVEV (reference sequence). J was trimmed by 0 bases and V by 5 bases; bases with no gene match: 9. The CDR3 extends over 17 amino acids. In DNA, the CDR3 is TGTGCCAGCAGTCCGAGAGCTAGCGGGAGATACCAAGAGACCCAGTACTTC. Amino acids: CASSPRASGRYQETQYF.

The chain is built from TRBV6-6 and TRBJ2-7; 13 bases are a match to TRBD2. Germline V gene sequence: CDR1 MNHNY, CDR2 SVGAGI (reference sequence). J was trimmed by 4 bases and V by 6 bases; bases with no gene match: 3. The CDR3 runs 14 residues. The CDR3 DNA is TGTGCCAGCAGCTTGGGACTAGCGGGGTACGAGCAGTACTTC. This sequence encodes CASSLGLAGYEQYF.

The rearrangement uses TRBV19 and TRBJ1-1, with 8 positions matching TRBD1. Per the germline V gene, CDR1 is LNHDA and CDR2 is SQIVND (reference sequence). CDR3 length equals 14 residues. J was trimmed by 6 bases and V by 5 bases; bases with no gene match: 8. The CDR3: CASSFLDRAPEAFF. CDR3 nucleotides: TGTGCCAGTAGTTTCCTGGACAGGGCACCTGAAGCTTTCTTT.

The genes are TRBV6-5 and TRBJ1-1; unclear D gene. This CDR3 comprises 13 residues. V lost 5 bases, J lost 9 bases, and 16 bases lay in between. The V gene's germline CDR1 is MNHEY and CDR2 SVGAGI. CDR3 sequence reads: CASSEYSVTKAFF. The CDR3 bases are TGTGCCAGCAGTGAATACTCCGTGACTAAAGCTTTCTTT.

V and J are TRBV10-1 and TRBJ1-4; TRBD1 matches 7 bases. Germline V gene data show CDR1 as WNHNN and CDR2 as SYGVQD (reference sequence). The CDR3 length is 15 residues. V lost 6 bases, J lost 0 bases, and 4 bases stayed unmatched. DNA of the CDR3: TGCGCCAGCAGGGCCGACAGGGCAACTAATGAAAAACTGTTTTTT. Translating it yields CASRADRATNEKLFF.

The gene calls are TRBV6-5 and TRBJ1-3, with D hard to call. Germline V gene data show CDR1 as MNHEY and CDR2 as SVGAGI. Trimming stripped 5 bases from V and 0 bases from J, with 11 bases between. The length of the CDR3 is 15 residues. CDR3 sequence reads: CASSQAFYSGNTIYF. The CDR3 nucleotides read TGTGCCAGCAGTCAGGCCTTCTACTCTGGAAACACCATATATTTT.

In this sample, this clone turned up a few times. This rearrangement joins TRBV4-1 to TRBJ1-4; D is possibly TRBD1 (6 bases). The V gene lost 4 bases and the J gene lost 8 bases, with 17 bases spanning the gap. This CDR3 comprises 15 residues. Germline V CDR1 and CDR2: MGHRA, YSYEKL. The CDR3 DNA reads TGCGCCAGCAGCCCGACCTACAGGGAGAGAGAAAAACTGTTTTTT. Its translation: CASSPTYREREKLFF.

The V gene is TRBV9, the J gene TRBJ2-1; perhaps TRBD2 as D (5 bases). The CDR3 sequence is 16 residues long. V was shortened by 0 bases and J by 7 bases, with 17 bases between the two germline ends. Germline CDR1 is SGDLS and CDR2 is YYNGEE. In DNA form, the CDR3 reads TGTGCCAGCAGCGTAGATCGGGGTCGCAAGGGTAATGAGCAGTTCTTC. Translation: CASSVDRGRKGNEQFF.

The sample holds one count of this clone. J is TRBJ2-7 and V is TRBV27, with 9 bases aligning to TRBD2. The length of the CDR3 is 15 residues. Germline V gene sequence: CDR1 MNHEY, CDR2 SMNVEV (reference sequence). V dropped 4 bases and J dropped 2; count of bases not matched to a gene: 6. The CDR3 loop is CASSSGGGRAYEQYF. The CDR3, as DNA: TGTGCCAGCAGTTCCGGCGGCGGGAGGGCCTACGAGCAGTACTTC.

The chain combines TRBV18 with TRBJ1-1; D is ambiguous. The V and J ends lost 5 bases and 2 bases respectively, with 12 bases between them. This CDR3 spans 14 amino acids. Germline-derived CDR1 and CDR2 are KGHSH and LQKENI. CDR3 sequence: CASSSQVENTEAFF. CDR3 nucleotides: TGTGCCAGCTCATCTCAGGTCGAAAACACTGAAGCTTTCTTT.

The V and J genes are TRBV6-1 and TRBJ2-5, with 11 nucleotides matching TRBD1. The CDR3 runs 16 residues. The germline V gene has CDR1 MNHNS and CDR2 SASEGT. Trimming took 4 bases from V and 0 from J; bases not matched to a gene: 4. Here the CDR3 reads CASSVRDRGYQETQYF. CDR3 bases: TGTGCCAGCAGTGTCAGGGACAGGGGGTACCAAGAGACCCAGTACTTC.

The chain uses TRBV5-5 and TRBJ2-2; 7 bases map to TRBD1. V dropped 3 bases and J dropped 1; count of bases not matched to a gene: 3. CDR1 is SGHKS and CDR2 is YYEKEE in the germline V gene (reference sequence). The CDR3 contains 15 residues. DNA for the CDR3: TGTGCCAGCAGCTCGGACAGGTTGAACACCGGGGAGCTGTTTTTT. Amino acids: CASSSDRLNTGELFF. Combining the CDR3 with reference TRBV5-5 and TRBJ2-2 gives the whole variable domain DAGVTQSPTHLIKTRGQQVTLRCSPISGHKSVSWYQQVLGQGPQFIFQYYEKEERGRGNFPDRFSARQFPNYSSELNVNALLLGDSALYLCASSSDRLNTGELFFGEGSRLTVL.

The rearrangement joins TRBV5-6 to TRBJ2-1; D is ambiguous. CDR1 and CDR2 from the germline V gene are SGHDT and YYEEEE. Trimming took off 1 base at V and 6 bases at J, with 5 bases between the two ends. The CDR3 extends over 12 amino acids. The CDR3 coding sequence is TGTGCCAGCAGCTTGCGGTCCAATGAGCAGTTCTTC. Its translation: CASSLRSNEQFF.

The V gene is TRBV18, the J gene TRBJ2-7; 7 nucleotides line up with TRBD1. This CDR3 has 15 amino acids. Germline-derived CDR1 and CDR2 are KGHSH and LQKENI. The J segment lost 3 bases and the V segment lost 3 bases, leaving 8 bases of the junction unmatched. DNA of the CDR3: TGTGCCAGCTCACCGAACAGGGGAAGGGACTACGAGCAGTACTTC. Translating gives CASSPNRGRDYEQYF.